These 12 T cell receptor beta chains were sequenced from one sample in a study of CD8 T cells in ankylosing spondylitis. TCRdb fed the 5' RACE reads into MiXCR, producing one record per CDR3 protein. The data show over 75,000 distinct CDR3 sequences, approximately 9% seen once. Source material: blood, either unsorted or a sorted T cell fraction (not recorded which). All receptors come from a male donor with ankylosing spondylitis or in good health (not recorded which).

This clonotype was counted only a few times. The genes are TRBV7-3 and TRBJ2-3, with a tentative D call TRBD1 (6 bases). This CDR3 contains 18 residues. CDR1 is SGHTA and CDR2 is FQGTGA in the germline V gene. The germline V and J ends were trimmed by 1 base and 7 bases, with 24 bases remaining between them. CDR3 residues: CASSLRGARGGILNTQYF. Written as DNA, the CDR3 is TGTGCCAGCAGCTTAAGGGGCGCCAGGGGCGGAATTCTAAATACGCAGTATTTT.

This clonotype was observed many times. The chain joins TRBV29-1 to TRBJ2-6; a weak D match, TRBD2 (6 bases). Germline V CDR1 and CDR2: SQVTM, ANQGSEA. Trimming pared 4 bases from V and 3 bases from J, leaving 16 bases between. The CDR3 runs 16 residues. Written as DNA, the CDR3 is TGCAGCGTTGTGCCGGGACTGGGGGTTGGGGCCAACGTCCTGACTTTC. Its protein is CSVVPGLGVGANVLTF.

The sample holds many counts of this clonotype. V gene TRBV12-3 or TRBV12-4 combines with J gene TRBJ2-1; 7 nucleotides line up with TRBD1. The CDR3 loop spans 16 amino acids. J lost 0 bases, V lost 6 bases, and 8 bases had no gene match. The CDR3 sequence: CASRPDRASSYNEQFF. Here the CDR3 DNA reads TGTGCCAGCAGACCTGACAGGGCCAGCTCCTACAATGAGCAGTTCTTC.

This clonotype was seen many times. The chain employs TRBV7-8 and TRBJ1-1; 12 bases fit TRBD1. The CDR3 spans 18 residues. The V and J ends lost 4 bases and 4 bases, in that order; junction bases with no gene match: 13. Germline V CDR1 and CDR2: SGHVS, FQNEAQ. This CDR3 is CASSSIYRDRGRLTEAFF. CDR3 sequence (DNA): TGTGCCAGCAGCTCCATTTACCGGGACAGGGGGCGTCTCACTGAAGCTTTCTTT.

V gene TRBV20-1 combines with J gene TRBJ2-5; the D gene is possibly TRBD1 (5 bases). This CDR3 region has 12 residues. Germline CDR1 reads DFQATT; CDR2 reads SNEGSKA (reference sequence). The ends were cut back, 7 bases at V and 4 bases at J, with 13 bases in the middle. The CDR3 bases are TGCAGTGGGGGCAGGGTTCGAGAGACCCAGTACTTC. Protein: CSGGRVRETQYF.

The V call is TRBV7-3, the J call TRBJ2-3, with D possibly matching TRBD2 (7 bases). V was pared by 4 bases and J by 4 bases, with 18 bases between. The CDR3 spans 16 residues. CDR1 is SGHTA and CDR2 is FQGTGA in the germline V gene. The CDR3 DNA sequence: TGTGCCAGCAGCTCGTCCCGGGGGGCGTACGCAGATACGCAGTATTTT. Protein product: CASSSSRGAYADTQYF.

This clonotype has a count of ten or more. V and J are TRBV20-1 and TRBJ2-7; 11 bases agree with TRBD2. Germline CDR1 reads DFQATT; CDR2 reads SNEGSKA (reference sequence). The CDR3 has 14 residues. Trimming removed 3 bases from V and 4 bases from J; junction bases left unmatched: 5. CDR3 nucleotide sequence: TGCAGTGCTAGGCCGGGACTAGCGGATTACGAGCAGTACTTC. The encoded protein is CSARPGLADYEQYF.

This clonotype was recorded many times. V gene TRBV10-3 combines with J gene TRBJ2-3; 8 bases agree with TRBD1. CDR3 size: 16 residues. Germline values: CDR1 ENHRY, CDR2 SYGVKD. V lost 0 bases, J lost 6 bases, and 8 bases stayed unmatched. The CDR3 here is CAISESAGGLVDTQYF. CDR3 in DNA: TGTGCCATCAGTGAGTCGGCAGGGGGCTTGGTGGATACGCAGTATTTT.

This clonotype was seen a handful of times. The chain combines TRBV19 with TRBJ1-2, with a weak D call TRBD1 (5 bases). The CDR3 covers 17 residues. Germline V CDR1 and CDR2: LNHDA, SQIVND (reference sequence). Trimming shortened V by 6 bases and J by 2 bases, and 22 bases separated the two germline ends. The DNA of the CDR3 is TGTGCCAGTAGCTCGACCAGGAGGGGAGAGGTGAACTATGGCTACACCTTC. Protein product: CASSSTRRGEVNYGYTF.

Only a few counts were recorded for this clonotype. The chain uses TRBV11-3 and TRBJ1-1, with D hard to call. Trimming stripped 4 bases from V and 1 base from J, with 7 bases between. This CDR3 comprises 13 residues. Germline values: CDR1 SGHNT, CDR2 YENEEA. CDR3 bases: TGTGCCAGCAGCTACAACAGGAACACTGAAGCTTTCTTT. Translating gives CASSYNRNTEAFF. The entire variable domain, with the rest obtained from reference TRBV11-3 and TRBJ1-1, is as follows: EAGVVQSPRYKIIEKKQPVAFWCNPISGHNTLYWYLQNLGQGPELLIRYENEEAVDDSQLPKDRFSAERLKGVDSTLKIQPAELGDSAVYLCASSYNRNTEAFFGQGTRLTVV.

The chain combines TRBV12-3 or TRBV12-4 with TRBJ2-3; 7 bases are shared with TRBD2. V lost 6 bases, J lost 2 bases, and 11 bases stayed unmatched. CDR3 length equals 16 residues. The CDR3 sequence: CASRDPGLFNTDTQYF. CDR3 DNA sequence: TGTGCCAGCAGGGATCCGGGACTATTCAACACAGATACGCAGTATTTT.

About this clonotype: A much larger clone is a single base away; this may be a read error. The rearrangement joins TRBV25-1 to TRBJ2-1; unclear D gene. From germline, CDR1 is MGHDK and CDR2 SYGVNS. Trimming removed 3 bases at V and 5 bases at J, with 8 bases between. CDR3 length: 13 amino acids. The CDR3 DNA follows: TGTGCCAGCAGTGATCCCGCAAACAATGAGCAGTTCTTC. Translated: CASSDPANNEQFF.